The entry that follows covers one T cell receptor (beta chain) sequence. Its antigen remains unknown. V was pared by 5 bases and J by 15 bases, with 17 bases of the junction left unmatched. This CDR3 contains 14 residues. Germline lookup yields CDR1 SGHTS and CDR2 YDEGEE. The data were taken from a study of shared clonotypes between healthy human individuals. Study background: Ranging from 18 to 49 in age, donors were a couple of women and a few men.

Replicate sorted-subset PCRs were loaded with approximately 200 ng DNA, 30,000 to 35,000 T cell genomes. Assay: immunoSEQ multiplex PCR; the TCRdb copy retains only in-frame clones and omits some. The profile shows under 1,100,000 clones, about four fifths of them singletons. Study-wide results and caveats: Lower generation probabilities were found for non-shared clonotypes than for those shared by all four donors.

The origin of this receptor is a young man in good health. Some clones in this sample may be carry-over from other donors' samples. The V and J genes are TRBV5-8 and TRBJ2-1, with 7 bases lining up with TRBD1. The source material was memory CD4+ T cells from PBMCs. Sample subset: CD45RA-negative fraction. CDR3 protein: CASSPTGAKGLRFF. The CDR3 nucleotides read TGTGCCAGCAGTCCTACAGGGGCCAAGGGTCTGCGGTTCTTC. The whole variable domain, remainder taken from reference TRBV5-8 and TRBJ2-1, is EAGVTQSPTHLIKTRGQQATLRCSPISGHTSVYWYQQALGLGLQFLLWYDEGEERNRGNFPPRFSGRQFPNYSSELNVNALELEDSALYLCASSPTGAKGLRFFGPGTRLTVL.